This TCR beta chain was recorded in a study of blood T cell repertoires in COVID-19. The CDR3 has 15 amino acids. V was cut by 0 bases and J by 0 bases, with 8 bases left in between. Germline loops: CDR1 MNHEY, CDR2 SVGAGI. Here immunoSEQ multiplex PCR was the method, and the copy in TCRdb shows in-frame clones only, minus some. The sample holds around 250,000 clones, about 88% seen once. The rearrangement links TRBV6-5 to TRBJ1-2; TRBD1 might be the D (6 bases). Specimen: peripheral blood. This TCR was sampled from a woman in her seventies with active or convalescent COVID-19. CDR3 coding DNA: TGTGCCAGCAGTTACTCACAGGGTCCTAACTATGGCTACACCTTC. It codes for CASSYSQGPNYGYTF.